This T cell receptor beta chain was profiled in a study of human thymus T cells. The study, taken as a whole, reports: Related research reported highly overlapping thymic repertoires among unrelated individuals. Gene usage (both V and J) appeared biased in thymic and blood repertoires.

Corrective heart surgery yielded resections, and these provided the thymus tissue. All donors were healthy Finnish infants who were undergoing corrective surgery to treat congenital heart defects. The method was immunoSEQ multiplex PCR; TCRdb's version includes in-frame clones alone and lacks a portion of them. The sample includes some 120,000 clones, around 94% seen only once; the top ten take approximately 0.022%. Remarks on this clone: Antigen: not known.

Trimming took 0 bases from V and 0 from J, leaving 15 bases between them. The CDR3 consists of 18 residues. CDR1 and CDR2 (germline): SGHVS, FQNEAQ. The receptor was derived from a boy under two years old with a congenital heart defect but otherwise immunologically healthy. The rearrangement joins TRBV7-8 to TRBJ1-5; a weak D match, TRBD1 (5 bases). The sequencing sample was made of thymus tissue. The CDR3 DNA reads TGTGCCAGCAGCTTAGCGAAAGGATACAGGATTAGCAATCAGCCCCAGCATTTT. Translating it yields CASSLAKGYRISNQPQHF.